This T cell receptor beta chain was sequenced in a study of identical twins. Findings and limits, study-wide: Out-of-frame alpha sequences that twins shared showed excess low generation probability. Invariant MAIT and iNKT cells could partly confound zero-insertion analyses.

A few counts support this clonotype. The antigen is not known. Germline V CDR1 and CDR2: SGHRS, YFSETQ. The CDR3 sequence is 15 residues long. The J segment lost 1 base and the V segment lost 3 bases, leaving 4 bases of the junction unmatched. TCRdb reprocessed the 5' RACE reads with MiXCR, giving one entry per CDR3 protein. The data show fewer than 500,000 distinct CDR3 sequences, more than 13% seen once. The same sample was also used in a study of yellow fever vaccine responses in identical twins.

This receptor was taken from a woman under 30 in good health. The sample taken for sequencing was CD4+ T cells sorted from blood. The V call is TRBV5-1, the J call TRBJ2-5, with 9 nucleotides matching TRBD2. The CDR3 loop is CASSSARGGQETQYF. CDR3 nucleotide sequence: TGCGCCAGCAGCTCGGCGCGGGGGGGCCAAGAGACCCAGTACTTC.